The 31 T cell receptor beta chains listed next were all sequenced from one sample in a study of response to subunit inactivated influenza vaccine. TCRdb ran MiXCR on the RT-PCR reads and lists one entry per CDR3 protein. This sample has fewer than 650,000 distinct CDR3 sequences; approximately 12% occur once, and the top ten carry approximately 14%. Specimen: PBMCs from blood, collected 40 to 50 days after vaccination. The origin of the receptors is a man aged 50-59 years who received an inactivated influenza vaccine.

This clonotype showed up many times. The gene calls are TRBV5-1 and TRBJ2-3; 11 bases agree with TRBD2. Looked up from germline, CDR1 is SGHRS and CDR2 is YFSETQ. This CDR3 comprises 18 residues. V lost 3 bases to trimming and J lost 0 bases; unmatched junction nucleotides: 9. CDR3: CASSSRPSGGTSTDTQYF. DNA for the CDR3: TGCGCCAGCAGCTCTCGTCCTAGCGGGGGGACTAGCACAGATACGCAGTATTTT.

The chain carries TRBV7-9 and TRBJ2-5; 8 bases line up with TRBD1. V was clipped by 6 bases and J by 5 bases; unmatched bases: 17. The CDR3 totals 17 residues. The germline CDR1 and CDR2 sequences are SEHNR and FQNEAQ (reference sequence). The CDR3 protein is CASSYAFRGRGRETQYF. CDR3 nucleotide sequence: TGTGCCAGCAGTTACGCCTTCAGGGGGCGCGGACGGGAGACCCAGTACTTC.

The J gene is TRBJ2-3, the V gene TRBV7-9; no firm D call. Germline CDR1 is SEHNR and CDR2 is FQNEAQ (reference sequence). The length of the CDR3 is 15 residues. V lost 5 bases to trimming and J lost 8 bases, with 20 bases between them. The CDR3 here is CASSPGPSSSGTQYF. For the CDR3, the DNA is TGTGCCAGCAGCCCCGGGCCGTCCTCGTCGGGTACGCAGTATTTT.

On this clonotype itself: The conserved phenylalanine or tryptophan is not found at the CDR3 terminus, so this likely reflects a read error. No DNA is shown, since the ends of the CDR3 on it are uncertain; the CDR3 is the one TCRdb lists. V gene TRBV2 combines with J gene TRBJ1-2; the table names TRBD1, a call not compared with the DNA. The CDR3 contains 10 residues when both ends are counted. Per the germline V gene, CDR1 is SNHLY and CDR2 is FYNNEI. Here the CDR3 reads CANLIGGTLS.

Only a few counts were recorded for this clonotype. The CDR3 region has the DNA TGCAGCGTGGGGGAAGGGGCTAGGACCGGGGAGCTGTTTTTT. Protein sequence: CSVGEGARTGELFF. The V gene is TRBV29-1, the J gene TRBJ2-2, with D possibly being TRBD1 or TRBD2 (5 bases each). Germline lookup yields CDR1 SQVTM and CDR2 ANQGSEA. This CDR3 has 14 amino acids. Trimming cost V 6 bases and J 5 bases, with 16 bases left between them.

Regarding this clonotype: This CDR3 is missing its conserved last phenylalanine or tryptophan, likely due to a read error. Because the CDR3's place on the DNA is in doubt, the DNA is left out and the CDR3 is given as listed by TCRdb. J is TRBJ1-4 and V is TRBV7-9; the table's D gene call, TRBD1, was not cross checked with the DNA. Termini included, the CDR3 measures 13 amino acids. Germline assignment: CDR1 SEHNR and CDR2 FQNEAQ (reference sequence). The CDR3 spells CASSLARGPAGCL.

This clonotype was counted between two and nine times. This chain links TRBV6-5 with TRBJ2-1; 12 nucleotides line up with TRBD2. The CDR3 contains 15 residues. V shed 3 bases, J shed 5 bases, and the junction held 2 bases outside the gene matches. Germline loops: CDR1 MNHEY, CDR2 SVGAGI. CDR3 sequence: CASSYTSGGNNEQFF. As DNA, the CDR3 is TGTGCCAGCAGTTATACTAGCGGGGGGAACAATGAGCAGTTCTTC.

The chain links TRBV20-1 to TRBJ2-2; D gene uncertain. V was trimmed by 3 bases and J by 5 bases, leaving 7 bases between them. Germline V gene lookup returns CDR1 DFQATT and CDR2 SNEGSKA (reference sequence). The CDR3 is made up of 12 amino acids. In DNA form, the CDR3 reads TGCAGTGCTAGGGCCCAGACCGGGGAGCTGTTTTTT. This codes for CSARAQTGELFF.

This chain connects TRBV10-3 to TRBJ1-1; D is possibly TRBD1 (5 bases). The CDR3 contains 13 residues. Looked up from germline, CDR1 is ENHRY and CDR2 is SYGVKD. The ends were cut back, 6 bases at V and 1 base at J, with 9 bases in the middle. CDR3 nucleotide sequence: TGTGCCATCAGCGCGACAGAGAACACTGAAGCTTTCTTT. It specifies CAISATENTEAFF.

The chain carries TRBV6-5 and TRBJ1-5, with D possibly being TRBD1 (5 bases). Germline V gene lookup returns CDR1 MNHEY and CDR2 SVGAGI. CDR3 size: 14 residues. Trimming pared 2 bases from V and 3 bases from J, leaving 8 bases between. In DNA form, the CDR3 reads TGTGCCAGCAGTTACACCAGGGTCAATCAGCCCCAGCATTTT. Encoded protein: CASSYTRVNQPQHF.

This clonotype was seen repeatedly, ten times or more. The gene calls are TRBV20-1 and TRBJ2-1; 15 bases fit TRBD2. V gave up 6 bases and J gave up 3 bases; unmatched junction bases: 6. This CDR3 spans 16 amino acids. Germline V gene lookup returns CDR1 DFQATT and CDR2 SNEGSKA (reference sequence). CDR3 loop: CSAGLAGGNLYNEQFF. The CDR3 coding sequence is TGCAGTGCGGGACTAGCGGGGGGAAACCTCTACAATGAGCAGTTCTTC.

Ten or more counts support this clonotype. This rearrangement joins TRBV9 to TRBJ2-1; tentative D call: TRBD2 (6 bases). Trimming removed 1 base at V and 0 bases at J, with 8 bases between. Germline V gene data show CDR1 as SGDLS and CDR2 as YYNGEE. This CDR3 is built from 15 residues. The DNA of the CDR3 is TGTGCCAGCAGCGTACTAGCGAGCTCCTACAATGAGCAGTTCTTC. Residues: CASSVLASSYNEQFF.

This clonotype was found a few times. The gene calls are TRBV14 and TRBJ1-2; D gene unclear. Trimming left V 5 bases short and J 2 bases short, with 9 bases between. The CDR3 has 13 residues. CDR1 and CDR2 (germline): SGHDN, FVKESK. This chain's CDR3 is CASSSNRNYGYTF. DNA of the CDR3: TGTGCCAGCAGCTCAAATAGAAACTATGGCTACACCTTC.

This chain uses TRBV28 with TRBJ2-4; the match to TRBD1 covers 7 bases. Germline lookup yields CDR1 MDHEN and CDR2 SYDVKM. CDR3 size: 17 residues. Trimming took 0 bases from V and 6 from J; bases not matched to a gene: 11. CDR3 sequence (DNA): TGTGCCAGCAGTTTATGGATTGTGGGGACAGAGGGAAACATTCAGTACTTC. It translates to CASSLWIVGTEGNIQYF.

This clonotype was picked up a small number of times. The chain joins TRBV10-3 to TRBJ1-5; tentatively, D is TRBD1 (5 bases). Germline V gene data show CDR1 as ENHRY and CDR2 as SYGVKD. The V gene lost 3 bases and the J gene lost 8 bases, with 14 bases spanning the gap. The length of the CDR3 is 14 residues. The CDR3 region is CAISDSAGGEPQHF. The DNA of the CDR3 is TGTGCCATCAGTGATTCCGCAGGAGGGGAGCCCCAGCATTTT.

The sample holds a few counts of this clonotype. The chain links TRBV6-5 to TRBJ2-3, with TRBD2 matching over 8 bases. Trimming took 4 bases from V and 2 from J; bases not matched to a gene: 8. Germline assignment: CDR1 MNHEY and CDR2 SVGAGI. The CDR3 loop spans 16 amino acids. The CDR3 DNA follows: TGTGCCAGCAGTTCGATCACTAGCGGACTCACAGATACGCAGTATTTT. Translation gives CASSSITSGLTDTQYF.

The chain employs TRBV4-1 and TRBJ2-3, with TRBD2 matching 11 bases. With V trimmed by 1 base and J by 3 bases, 12 bases remained unmatched. The CDR3 sequence is 19 residues long. The germline gives CDR1 MGHRA, CDR2 YSYEKL. This CDR3 reads CASSQGLLAGATGTDTQYF. CDR3 nucleotides: TGCGCCAGCAGCCAAGGGTTACTAGCGGGGGCCACGGGAACAGATACGCAGTATTTT.

This chain links TRBV7-2 with TRBJ1-1; a possible D gene is TRBD1 (6 bases). The V and J ends lost 5 bases and 5 bases respectively, with 12 bases between them. The CDR3 sequence is 13 residues long. Germline values: CDR1 SGHTA, CDR2 FQGNSA. The CDR3 is CASSPTGYTEAFF. In DNA form, the CDR3 reads TGTGCCAGCAGCCCTACAGGGTATACTGAAGCTTTCTTT.

This clonotype was recorded a few times. The CDR3: CASSTGTHPTNEQFF. CDR3 coding DNA: TGTGCCAGCAGCACCGGGACACACCCCACCAATGAGCAGTTCTTC. The chain joins TRBV7-8 to TRBJ2-1; a weak D match, TRBD1 (6 bases). Between the trimmed V and J ends, which lost 5 bases and 6 bases, there was a span of 17 bases. The V gene's germline CDR1 is SGHVS and CDR2 FQNEAQ. The CDR3 has 15 residues.

The chain uses TRBV4-3 and TRBJ2-5; 7 bases fit TRBD2. The V and J ends lost 8 bases and 5 bases, in that order; junction bases with no gene match: 14. Germline lookup yields CDR1 LGHNA and CDR2 YSLEER. There are 15 residues in the CDR3. Here the CDR3 reads CASGASSGAFETQYF. In DNA form, the CDR3 reads TGCGCCAGCGGCGCCTCCAGCGGGGCTTTTGAGACCCAGTACTTC.

Here the CDR3 DNA reads TGTGCCAGCAGTTACTCCCTCGGACAGGGAAGAGAGCAGTACTTC. It specifies CASSYSLGQGREQYF. The chain links TRBV6-5 to TRBJ2-7, with 8 bases that match TRBD1. Germline CDR1 MNHEY, CDR2 SVGAGI. The CDR3 spans 15 residues. Trimming at V came to 0 bases and at J to 7 bases, leaving 8 bases not matched to a gene.

This clonotype has more than one count but fewer than ten. The chain is built from TRBV9 and TRBJ2-3, with a possible D match to TRBD2 (5 bases). Germline CDR1 SGDLS, CDR2 YYNGEE. CDR3 length equals 14 residues. The ends were cut back, 0 bases at V and 9 bases at J, with 14 bases in the middle. CDR3 nucleotides: TGTGCCAGCAGCGTAGGTCCTAGTGGGAGAACGCAGTATTTT. The encoded protein is CASSVGPSGRTQYF.

The chain employs TRBV6-4 and TRBJ2-1; 9 nucleotides agree with TRBD2. From germline, CDR1 is MRHNA and CDR2 SNTAGT. The CDR3 length is 14 residues. The J segment lost 5 bases and the V segment lost 4 bases, leaving 3 bases of the junction unmatched. CDR3 sequence reads: CASSGSGGNNEQFF. In nucleotides, the CDR3 is TGTGCCAGCAGTGGTAGCGGGGGCAACAATGAGCAGTTCTTC.

This clonotype was detected once. The genes are TRBV12-3 or TRBV12-4 and TRBJ2-6; 8 positions agree with TRBD2. The junction had 14 bases not matched to a gene; V was cut back by 10 bases and J by 0 bases. This CDR3 comprises 18 residues. CDR3 residues: CAICLAPGRASGANVLTF. The CDR3 DNA sequence: TGTGCCATCTGTTTAGCGCCCGGGAGGGCCTCTGGGGCCAACGTCCTGACTTTC.

The rearrangement uses TRBV12-3 or TRBV12-4 and TRBJ2-2; the match to TRBD2 covers 9 bases. J gave up 9 bases and V 4 bases, and 6 bases lay outside the gene matches. The CDR3 is made up of 14 amino acids. CDR3 nucleotides: TGTGCCAGCAGTTCTAGCGGGAACCCCCGGGAGCTGTTTTTT. Translation: CASSSSGNPRELFF.

This clonotype was seen repeatedly, ten times or more. This chain connects TRBV29-1 to TRBJ2-7; TRBD1 agrees at 8 bases. Germline trimming cut 5 bases from V and 2 bases from J; bases unmatched to any gene: 5. CDR3 length equals 13 residues. Germline V gives CDR1 SQVTM, CDR2 ANQGSEA. The CDR3 bases are TGCAGCGTTCGGACAGGGTCGACCTACGAGCAGTACTTC. It yields the protein CSVRTGSTYEQYF.

This chain uses TRBV5-1 with TRBJ2-4; a weak D match, TRBD2 (5 bases). Germline CDR1 SGHRS, CDR2 YFSETQ. The CDR3 is 15 residues long. Trimming shortened V by 0 bases and J by 3 bases, and 10 bases separated the two germline ends. The CDR3 nucleotides are TGCGCCAGCAGCTTGGTAGGCCGGGGCAAAAACATTCAGTACTTC. It yields the protein CASSLVGRGKNIQYF.

This clonotype was seen a few times. V gene TRBV29-1 combines with J gene TRBJ2-1, with 11 bases matching TRBD1. From germline, CDR1 is SQVTM and CDR2 ANQGSEA. CDR3 length: 14 amino acids. Trimming took 7 bases from V and 9 from J; bases not matched to a gene: 11. CDR3: CSAVPGQGVVEQFF. In DNA form, the CDR3 reads TGCAGCGCCGTACCGGGACAGGGGGTCGTTGAGCAGTTCTTC.

V usage is TRBV20-1 and J usage is TRBJ2-5, with D unclear. V was clipped by 6 bases and J by 12 bases, with 14 bases between them. The CDR3 length is 10 residues. From germline, CDR1 is DFQATT and CDR2 SNEGSKA (reference sequence). CDR3 DNA sequence: TGCAGTGCCGGAAAAGGACCGGAGTACTTC. Translated: CSAGKGPEYF.

The V gene is TRBV13, the J gene TRBJ2-3; maybe TRBD1 (5 bases). CDR1 is PRHDT, CDR2 FYEKMQ, per germline (reference sequence). V was shortened by 5 bases and J by 0 bases, with 12 bases between the two germline ends. CDR3 length: 15 residues. CDR3 region: CASSDRITSTDTQYF. The CDR3 region has the DNA TGTGCCAGCAGCGACAGAATAACTAGCACAGATACGCAGTATTTT.

This clonotype came up a few times. This chain connects TRBV20-1 to TRBJ2-3, with 8 bases lining up with TRBD1. Germline V CDR1 and CDR2: DFQATT, SNEGSKA (reference sequence). The trim removed 6 bases at V and 8 bases at J, leaving 4 bases unmatched. This CDR3 is 11 amino acids long. DNA of the CDR3: TGCAGTGCGGTACAGGGGGGTACGCAGTATTTT. The encoded protein is CSAVQGGTQYF.